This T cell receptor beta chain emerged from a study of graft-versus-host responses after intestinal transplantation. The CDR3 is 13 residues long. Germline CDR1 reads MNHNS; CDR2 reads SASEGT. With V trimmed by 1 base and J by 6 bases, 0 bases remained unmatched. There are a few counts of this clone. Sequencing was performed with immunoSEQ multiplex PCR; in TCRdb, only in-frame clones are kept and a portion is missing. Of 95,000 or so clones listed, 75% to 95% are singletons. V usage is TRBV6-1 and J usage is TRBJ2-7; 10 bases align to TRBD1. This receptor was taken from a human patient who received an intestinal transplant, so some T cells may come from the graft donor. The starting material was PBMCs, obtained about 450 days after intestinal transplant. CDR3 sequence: CASSEGDRGEQYF. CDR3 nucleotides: TGTGCCAGCAGTGAAGGGGACAGGGGCGAGCAGTACTTC.